The clone carrying this T cell receptor (beta chain) has a single count. This entry is derived from a study of blood T cell repertoires in COVID-19. Study background: T cells, B-cell-depleted T cells, or PBMCs supplied cDNA or gDNA.

Assay used: immunoSEQ multiplex PCR; TCRdb lists only in-frame clones, some missing. Among a few hundred thousand clones, roughly 84% were seen once, and the ten largest hold about 1.5%. Material for sequencing was peripheral blood. The receptor comes from a woman aged 40 to 50 who had recovered from COVID-19.

For the CDR3, the DNA is TGTGCCAGCAGCTTGGAAATTCGGTTACTGGCAGCGTACCAAGAGACCCAGTACTTC. Protein sequence: CASSLEIRLLAAYQETQYF. This chain uses TRBV5-5 with TRBJ2-5; no definite D call. The CDR3 sequence is 19 residues long. V was pared by 0 bases and J by 0 bases, with 21 bases between. The germline gives CDR1 SGHKS, CDR2 YYEKEE (reference sequence).